This T cell receptor (beta chain) stems from a study of cytomegalovirus exposure and HLA in healthy donors. Primers included in the PCR were 60 Vbeta and 13 Jbeta primers. Profiled with immunoSEQ multiplex PCR; TCRdb holds only in-frame clones, not every one. The sample yields 150,000 to 200,000 clones, 60% to 85% seen once. Sequenced input: PBMCs. This receptor was identified in a woman between 35 and 50 years old in good health and CMV-seronegative.

CDR3 protein: CATSRTGATNEKLFF. The CDR3 coding sequence is TGTGCCACCAGCAGGACAGGGGCCACTAATGAAAAACTGTTTTTT. The chain carries TRBV15 and TRBJ1-4; 8 nucleotides line up with TRBD1. There are 15 residues in the CDR3. Germline V gene sequence: CDR1 LNHNV, CDR2 YYDKDF (reference sequence). The J segment lost 2 bases and the V segment lost 3 bases, leaving 2 bases of the junction unmatched.